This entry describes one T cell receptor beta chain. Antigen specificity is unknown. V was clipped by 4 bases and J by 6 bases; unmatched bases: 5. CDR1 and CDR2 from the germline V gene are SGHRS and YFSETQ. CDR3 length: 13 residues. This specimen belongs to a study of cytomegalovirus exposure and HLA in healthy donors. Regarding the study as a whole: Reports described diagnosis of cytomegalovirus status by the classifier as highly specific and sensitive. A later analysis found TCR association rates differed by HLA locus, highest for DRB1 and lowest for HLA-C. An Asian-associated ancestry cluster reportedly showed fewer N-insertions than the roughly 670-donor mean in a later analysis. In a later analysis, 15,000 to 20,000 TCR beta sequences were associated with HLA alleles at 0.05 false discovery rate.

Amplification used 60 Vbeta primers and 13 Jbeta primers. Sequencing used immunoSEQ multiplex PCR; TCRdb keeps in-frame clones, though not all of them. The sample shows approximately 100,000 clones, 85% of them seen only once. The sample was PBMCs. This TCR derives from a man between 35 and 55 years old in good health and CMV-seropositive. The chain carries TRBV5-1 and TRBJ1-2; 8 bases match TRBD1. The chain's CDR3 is CASSGGQGDGYTF. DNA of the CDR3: TGCGCCAGCAGCGGAGGACAGGGCGATGGCTACACCTTC. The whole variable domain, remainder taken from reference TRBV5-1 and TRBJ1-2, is KAGVTQTPRYLIKTRGQQVTLSCSPISGHRSVSWYQQTPGQGLQFLFEYFSETQRNKGNFPGRFSGRQFSNSRSEMNVSTLELGDSALYLCASSGGQGDGYTFGSGTRLTVV.